This T cell receptor beta chain originates from a study of T cells in localized non-small cell lung cancer. Whole-study results and caveats: Among the top 100 tumor clones, a median about 52 appeared in adjacent lung. Adjacent uninvolved lung had the highest clonality, suggesting focused antigen responses. In the blood, greater T cell density corresponded to longer overall survival. It remains possible that heterogeneity exists, since only one tumor region was sequenced.

This clone appeared once. Its antigen is not identified. TCRdb's copy holds only in-frame clones and misses some; the assay was immunoSEQ multiplex PCR. Among about 41,000 clones listed, approximately 83% were seen once. Trimming removed 0 bases at V and 8 bases at J, with 18 bases between. This CDR3 is built from 16 residues. Germline loops: CDR1 SGHRS, CDR2 YFSETQ. This chain connects TRBV5-1 to TRBJ2-1; D is unclear. The receptor's source is a man aged 40 to 69 with stage II lung adenocarcinoma. This sample comprised PBMCs, obtained before any cancer treatment. The CDR3 coding sequence is TGCGCCAGCAGCTTGGCCGGCCAAGGGAATAAGGATGAGCAGTTCTTC. This translates into CASSLAGQGNKDEQFF.